This T cell receptor (beta chain) was found in a study of T cell responses to AZD1222 COVID-19 vaccine. About this clone: The antigen remains undetermined.

Study-level results: Reportedly, nearly half of unique spike TCRs recognized epitopes outside B.1.351/B.1.1.7 mutations.

Method: immunoSEQ multiplex PCR; TCRdb's copy keeps in-frame clones and lacks some. The profile shows about 100,000 clones, 87% of them singletons. Losses at the gene ends were 4 bases for V and 9 bases for J; bases not matched to a gene: 16. The CDR3 consists of 16 residues. CDR1 is SGHRS, CDR2 YFSETQ, per germline. This rearrangement joins TRBV5-1 to TRBJ2-1; 7 bases line up with TRBD1. The origin of this receptor is an adult in good health. Sequencing was performed on peripheral blood, taken on day 0 of AZD1222 vaccination. CDR3: CASSLHNRQGLGEQFF. In DNA form, the CDR3 reads TGCGCCAGCAGCCTCCACAACCGACAGGGTCTAGGTGAGCAGTTCTTC.